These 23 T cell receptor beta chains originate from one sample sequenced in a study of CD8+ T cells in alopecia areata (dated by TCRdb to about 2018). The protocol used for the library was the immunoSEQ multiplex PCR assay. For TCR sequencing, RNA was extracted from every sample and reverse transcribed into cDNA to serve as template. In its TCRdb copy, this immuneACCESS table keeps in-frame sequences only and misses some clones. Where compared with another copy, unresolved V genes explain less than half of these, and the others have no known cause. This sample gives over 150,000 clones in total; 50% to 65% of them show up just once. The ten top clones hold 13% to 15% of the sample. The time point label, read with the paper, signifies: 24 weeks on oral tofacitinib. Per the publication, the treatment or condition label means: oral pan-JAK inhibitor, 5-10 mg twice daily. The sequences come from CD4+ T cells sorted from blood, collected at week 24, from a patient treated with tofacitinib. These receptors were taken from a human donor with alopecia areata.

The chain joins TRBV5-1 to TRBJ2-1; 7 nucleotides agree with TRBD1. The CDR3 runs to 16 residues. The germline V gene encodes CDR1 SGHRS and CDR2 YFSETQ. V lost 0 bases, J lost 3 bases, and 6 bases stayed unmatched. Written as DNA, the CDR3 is TGCGCCAGCAGCTTGGCAGGGACAGCTAACTACAATGAGCAGTTCTTC. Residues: CASSLAGTANYNEQFF.

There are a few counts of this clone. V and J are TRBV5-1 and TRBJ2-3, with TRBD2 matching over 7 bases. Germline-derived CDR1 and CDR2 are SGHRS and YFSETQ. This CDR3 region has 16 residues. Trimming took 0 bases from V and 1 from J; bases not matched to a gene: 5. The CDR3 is CASSLASAGGTDTQYF. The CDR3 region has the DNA TGCGCCAGCAGCTTGGCCTCGGCGGGGGGCACAGATACGCAGTATTTT.

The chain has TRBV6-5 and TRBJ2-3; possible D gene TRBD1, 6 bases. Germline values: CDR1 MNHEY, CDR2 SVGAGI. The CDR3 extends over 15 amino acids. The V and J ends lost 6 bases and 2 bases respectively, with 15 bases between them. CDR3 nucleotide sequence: TGTGCCAGCAGCGAAAGGGGGTTTTACACAGATACGCAGTATTTT. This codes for CASSERGFYTDTQYF.

CDR3 protein: CASSLKIGGSLVQETQYF. The CDR3 DNA follows: TGTGCCAGCAGCTTAAAGATAGGGGGTTCATTAGTACAAGAGACCCAGTACTTC. The V and J genes are TRBV7-9 and TRBJ2-5; D is possibly TRBD1 (6 bases). V was trimmed by 2 bases and J by 2 bases, leaving 21 bases between them. The CDR3 is 18 residues long. CDR1 and CDR2 from the germline V gene are SEHNR and FQNEAQ (reference sequence).

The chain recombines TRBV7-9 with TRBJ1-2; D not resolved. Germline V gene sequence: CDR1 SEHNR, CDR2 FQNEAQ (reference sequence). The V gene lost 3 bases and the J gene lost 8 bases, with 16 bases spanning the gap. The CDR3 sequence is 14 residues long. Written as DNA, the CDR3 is TGTGCCAGCAGCTTGGGAAACCCACTGGGAGGCTACACCTTC. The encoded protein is CASSLGNPLGGYTF.

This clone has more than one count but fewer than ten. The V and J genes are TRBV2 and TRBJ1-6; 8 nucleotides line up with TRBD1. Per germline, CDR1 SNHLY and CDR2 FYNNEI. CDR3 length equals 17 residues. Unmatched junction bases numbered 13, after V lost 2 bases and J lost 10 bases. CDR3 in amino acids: CASSERGGQAFGSPLHF. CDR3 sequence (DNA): TGTGCCAGCAGTGAACGGGGGGGACAGGCCTTTGGGTCACCCCTCCACTTT. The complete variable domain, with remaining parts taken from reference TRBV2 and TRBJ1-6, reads EPEVTQTPSHQVTQMGQEVILRCVPISNHLYFYWYRQILGQKVEFLVSFYNNEISEKSEIFDDQFSVERPDGSNFTLKIRSTKLEDSAMYFCASSERGGQAFGSPLHFGNGTRLTVT.

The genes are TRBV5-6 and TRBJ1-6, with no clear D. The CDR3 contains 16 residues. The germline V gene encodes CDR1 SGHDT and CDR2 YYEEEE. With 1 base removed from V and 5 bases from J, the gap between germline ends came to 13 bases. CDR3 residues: CASSLSGPGNNSPLHF. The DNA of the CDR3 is TGTGCCAGCAGCTTGTCCGGGCCTGGGAATAATTCACCCCTCCACTTT.

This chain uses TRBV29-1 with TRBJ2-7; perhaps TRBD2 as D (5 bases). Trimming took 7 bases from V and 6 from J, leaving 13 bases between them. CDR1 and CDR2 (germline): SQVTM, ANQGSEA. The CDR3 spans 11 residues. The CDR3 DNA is TGCAGCGCGGCTGGGAGTACCGAGCAGTACTTC. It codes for CSAAGSTEQYF.

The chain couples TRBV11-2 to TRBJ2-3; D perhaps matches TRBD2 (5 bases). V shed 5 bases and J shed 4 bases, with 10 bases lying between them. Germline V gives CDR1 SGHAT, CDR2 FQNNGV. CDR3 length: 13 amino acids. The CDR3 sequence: CASSLGGPDTQYF. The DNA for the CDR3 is TGTGCCAGCAGCCTAGGAGGTCCAGATACGCAGTATTTT.

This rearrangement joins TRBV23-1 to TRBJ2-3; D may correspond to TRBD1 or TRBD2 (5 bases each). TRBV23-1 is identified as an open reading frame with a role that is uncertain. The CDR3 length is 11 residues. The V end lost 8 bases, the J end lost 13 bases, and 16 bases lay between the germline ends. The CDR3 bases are TGCGCCAGCCCGTTGGGGGAACCGGAGTATTTT. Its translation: CASPLGEPEYF.

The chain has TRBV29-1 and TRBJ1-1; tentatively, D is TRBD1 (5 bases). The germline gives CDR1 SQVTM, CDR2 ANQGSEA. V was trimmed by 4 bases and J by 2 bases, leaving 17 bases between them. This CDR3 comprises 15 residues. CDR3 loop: CSVAPRQRRNTEAFF. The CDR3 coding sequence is TGCAGCGTTGCCCCCCGACAGAGACGAAACACTGAAGCTTTCTTT.

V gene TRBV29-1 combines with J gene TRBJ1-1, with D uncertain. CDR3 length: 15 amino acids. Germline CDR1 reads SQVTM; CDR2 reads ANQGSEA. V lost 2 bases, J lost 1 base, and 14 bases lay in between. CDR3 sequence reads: CSVETVFGTNTEAFF. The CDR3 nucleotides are TGCAGCGTTGAAACGGTATTCGGTACGAACACTGAAGCTTTCTTT.

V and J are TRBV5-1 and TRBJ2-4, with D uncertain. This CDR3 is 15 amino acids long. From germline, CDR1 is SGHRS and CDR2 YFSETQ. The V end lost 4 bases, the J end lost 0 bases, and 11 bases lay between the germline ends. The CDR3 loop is CASSLDRIAKNIQYF. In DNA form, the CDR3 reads TGCGCCAGCAGCCTGGATCGGATAGCCAAAAACATTCAGTACTTC.

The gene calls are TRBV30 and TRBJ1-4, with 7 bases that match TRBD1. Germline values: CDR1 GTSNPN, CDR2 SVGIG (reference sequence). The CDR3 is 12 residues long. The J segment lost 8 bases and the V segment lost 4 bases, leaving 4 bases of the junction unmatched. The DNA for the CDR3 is TGTGCCTGGAAAGGGGGCGGCGAAAAACTGTTTTTT. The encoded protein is CAWKGGGEKLFF.

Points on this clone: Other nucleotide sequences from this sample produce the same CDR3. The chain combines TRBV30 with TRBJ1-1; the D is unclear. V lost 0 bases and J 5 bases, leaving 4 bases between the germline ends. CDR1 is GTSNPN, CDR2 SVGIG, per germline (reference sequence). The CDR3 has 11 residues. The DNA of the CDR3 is TGTGCCTGGAGTGTTTTGACTGAAGCTTTCTTT. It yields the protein CAWSVLTEAFF.

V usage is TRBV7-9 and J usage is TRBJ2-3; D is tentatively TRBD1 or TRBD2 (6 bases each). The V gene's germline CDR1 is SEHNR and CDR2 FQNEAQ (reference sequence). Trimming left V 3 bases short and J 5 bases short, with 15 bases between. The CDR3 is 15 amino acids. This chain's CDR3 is CASSFPGGKGDTQYF. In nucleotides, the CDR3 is TGTGCCAGCAGCTTTCCCGGGGGCAAAGGAGATACGCAGTATTTT.

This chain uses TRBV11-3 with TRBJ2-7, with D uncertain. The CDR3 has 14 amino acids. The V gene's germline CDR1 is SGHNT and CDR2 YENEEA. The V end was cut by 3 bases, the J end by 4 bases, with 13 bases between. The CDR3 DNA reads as TGTGCCAGCAGCTTCTCGGGCGCAGAGTACGAGCAGTACTTC. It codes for CASSFSGAEYEQYF.

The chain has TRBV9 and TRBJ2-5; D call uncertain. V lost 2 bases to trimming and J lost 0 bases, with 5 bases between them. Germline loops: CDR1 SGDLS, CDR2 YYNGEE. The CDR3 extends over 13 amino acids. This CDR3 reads CASSVANQETQYF. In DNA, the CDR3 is TGTGCCAGCAGCGTGGCTAACCAAGAGACCCAGTACTTC.

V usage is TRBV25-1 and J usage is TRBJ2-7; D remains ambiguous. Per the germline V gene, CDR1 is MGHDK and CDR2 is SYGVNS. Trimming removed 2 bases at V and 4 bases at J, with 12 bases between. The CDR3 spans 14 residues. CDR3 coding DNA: TGTGCCAGCAGTGAAGTGGAGAAGTATTACGAGCAGTACTTC. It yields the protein CASSEVEKYYEQYF.

CDR3 region: CASSQGGGGAQETQYF. Written as DNA, the CDR3 is TGTGCCAGCAGCCAAGGTGGCGGGGGGGCCCAAGAGACCCAGTACTTC. The chain carries TRBV4-2 and TRBJ2-5, with 9 positions matching TRBD2. CDR1 and CDR2 from the germline V gene are LGHNA and YNFKEQ. The CDR3 sequence is 16 residues long. The V gene end was trimmed by 1 base and the J gene end by 1 base; junction bases not matched to a gene: 4.

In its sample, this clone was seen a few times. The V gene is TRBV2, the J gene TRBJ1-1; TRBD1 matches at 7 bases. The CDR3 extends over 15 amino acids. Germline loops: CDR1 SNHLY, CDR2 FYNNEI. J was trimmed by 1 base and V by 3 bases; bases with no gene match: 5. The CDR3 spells CASSDEGAGNTEAFF. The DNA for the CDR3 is TGTGCCAGCAGTGACGAGGGGGCTGGGAACACTGAAGCTTTCTTT.

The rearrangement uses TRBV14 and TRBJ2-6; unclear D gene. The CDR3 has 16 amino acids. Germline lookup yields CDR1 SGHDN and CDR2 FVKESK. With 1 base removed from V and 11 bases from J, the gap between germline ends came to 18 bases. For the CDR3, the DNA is TGTGCCAGCAGCCAAGTAAACAGTCGAAGAGCCGACGTCCTGACTTTC. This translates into CASSQVNSRRADVLTF.

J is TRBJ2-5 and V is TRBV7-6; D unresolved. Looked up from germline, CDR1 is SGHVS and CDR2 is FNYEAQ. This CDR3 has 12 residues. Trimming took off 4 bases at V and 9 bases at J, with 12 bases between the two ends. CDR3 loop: CASSSSAPAQYF. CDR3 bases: TGTGCCAGCAGCTCCTCCGCACCGGCCCAGTACTTC.